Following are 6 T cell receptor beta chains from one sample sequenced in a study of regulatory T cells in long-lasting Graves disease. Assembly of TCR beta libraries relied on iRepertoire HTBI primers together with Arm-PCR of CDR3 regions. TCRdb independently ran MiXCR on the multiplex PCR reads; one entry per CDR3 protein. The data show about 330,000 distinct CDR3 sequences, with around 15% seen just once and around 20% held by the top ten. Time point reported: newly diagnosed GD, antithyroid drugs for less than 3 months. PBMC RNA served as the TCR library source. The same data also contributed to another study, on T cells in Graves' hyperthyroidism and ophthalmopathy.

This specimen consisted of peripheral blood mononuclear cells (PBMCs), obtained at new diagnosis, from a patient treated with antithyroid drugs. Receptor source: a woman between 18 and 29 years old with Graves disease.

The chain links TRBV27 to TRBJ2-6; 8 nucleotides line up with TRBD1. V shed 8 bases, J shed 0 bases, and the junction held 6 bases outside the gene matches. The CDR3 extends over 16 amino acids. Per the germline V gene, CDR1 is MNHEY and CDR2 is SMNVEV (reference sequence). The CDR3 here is CASRGQASSGANVLTF. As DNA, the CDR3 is TGTGCCAGCCGGGGACAGGCGAGCTCTGGGGCCAACGTCCTGACTTTC.

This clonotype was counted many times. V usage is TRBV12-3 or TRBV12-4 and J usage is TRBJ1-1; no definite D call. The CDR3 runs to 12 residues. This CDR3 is CASFGQNTEAFF. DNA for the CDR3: TGTGCGAGTTTTGGGCAGAACACTGAAGCTTTCTTT.

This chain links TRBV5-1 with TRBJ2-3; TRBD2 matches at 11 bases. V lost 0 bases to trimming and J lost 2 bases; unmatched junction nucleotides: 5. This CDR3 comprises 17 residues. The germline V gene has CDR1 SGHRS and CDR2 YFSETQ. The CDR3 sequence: CASSLVASGGSTDTQYF. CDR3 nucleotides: TGCGCCAGCAGCTTGGTCGCTAGCGGGGGGTCCACAGATACGCAGTATTTT.

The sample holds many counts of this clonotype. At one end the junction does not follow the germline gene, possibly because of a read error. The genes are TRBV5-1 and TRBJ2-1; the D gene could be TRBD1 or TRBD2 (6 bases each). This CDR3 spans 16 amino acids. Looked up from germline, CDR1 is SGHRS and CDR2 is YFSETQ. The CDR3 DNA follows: TGTGCCAGCAGCTCAGGTAGTCGGGGGCCGGGGAATGAGCAGTTCTTC. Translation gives CASSSGSRGPGNEQFF. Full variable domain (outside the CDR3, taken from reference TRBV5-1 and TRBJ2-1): KAGVTQTPRYLIKTRGQQVTLSCSPISGHRSVSWYQQTPGQGLQFLFEYFSETQRNKGNFPGRFSGRQFSNSRSEMNVSTLELGDSALYLCASSSGSRGPGNEQFFGPGTRLTVL.

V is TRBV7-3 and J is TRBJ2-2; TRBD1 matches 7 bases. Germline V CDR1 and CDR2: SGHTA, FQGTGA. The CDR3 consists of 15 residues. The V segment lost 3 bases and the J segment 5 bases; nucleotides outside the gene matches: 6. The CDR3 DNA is TGTGCCAGCAGCTTCGGGGACAGACCTACCGGGGAGCTGTTTTTT. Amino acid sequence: CASSFGDRPTGELFF.

In DNA form, the CDR3 reads TGCAGCTCCGAGGGGCCCCGAGGCGGCAATGAGCAGTTCTTC. Translation: CSSEGPRGGNEQFF. The chain employs TRBV29-1 and TRBJ2-1; either TRBD1 or TRBD2 may supply D (5 bases each). V was pared by 8 bases and J by 6 bases, with 20 bases between. Germline V CDR1 and CDR2: SQVTM, ANQGSEA. CDR3 size: 14 residues.